This T cell receptor beta chain is drawn from a study of identical twins. TCRdb re-analysed the 5' RACE reads in MiXCR, keeping a single row per CDR3 protein. The sample includes about 520,000 distinct CDR3 sequences, 20% to 25% of them seen just once. The V and J ends lost 3 bases and 4 bases, in that order; junction bases with no gene match: 3. The CDR3 is 14 residues long. At least ten counts were recorded for this clonotype. These data also featured in a second study, about T cells expressing NK-cell markers.

The sequenced material came from CD4+ T cells sorted from blood. This chain links TRBV12-3 or TRBV12-4 with TRBJ1-5; 7 bases line up with TRBD1. The clonotype originates from a woman between 18 and 29 years old in good health. The CDR3 here is CASSLGQRNQPQHF. The CDR3 region has the DNA TGTGCCAGCAGTTTGGGACAGAGGAATCAGCCCCAGCATTTT.